This paragraph reports one T cell receptor (beta chain). The germline V gene encodes CDR1 LGHDT and CDR2 YNNKEL (reference sequence). Deletions cut 2 bases from V and 1 base from J, with 17 bases between. This CDR3 contains 18 residues. The source of the sample is a study of T cells in Graves' hyperthyroidism and ophthalmopathy. For the study at large: Staff took peripheral blood when the initial diagnosis was made, before any treatment began.

Authors of the study amplified TCR beta CDR3 regions from RNA transcripts. The HTBI set primed first-round TCR CDR3 RT-PCR. From the multiplex PCR reads, TCRdb called clonotypes with MiXCR, one entry per CDR3 protein. Seen here are over 350,000 distinct CDR3 sequences, 14% to 15% observed once, and the top ten hold roughly an eighth. The clonotype comes from a man between 18 and 29 years old with Graves' ophthalmopathy. This sequence joins TRBV3-1 and TRBJ2-2; tentative D call: TRBD2 (6 bases). Source material: blood. This CDR3 reads CASSQRYFGGQNTGELFF. In DNA, the CDR3 is TGTGCCAGCAGCCAAAGGTATTTCGGGGGTCAGAACACCGGGGAGCTGTTTTTT.